This T cell receptor beta chain was recorded in a study of blood T cell repertoires in COVID-19 (TCRdb year 2020). Study-wide context: Samples covering the acute and convalescent phases of COVID-19 were provided by collaborators in the United States, Italy and Spain. Subjects who had been exposed to COVID-19, were actively infected with it, or had recovered from it provided the deeply sampled blood TCRbeta repertoires that made up the dataset. The prospective study material was composed of cDNA or gDNA derived from T cells, B-cell-depleted T cells, or PBMCs. Where available, HLA class I and class II types were taken from metadata supplied by the sample provider and were not determined by assay-based typing. The sample metadata nearly always contained a de-identified subject ID, COVID-19 status, age in years and sex. A freely available public database, intended as a resource for researchers studying the immune response to SARS-CoV-2, is where the repertoires were released. The samples were drawn from the first 160 participants of the ongoing ImmuneRACE study and from some 1,300 subjects provided by 6 global collaborators.

Beyond this particular receptor, the publication reports: The quantity of clinical and demographic metadata differed by source and by participant and was supplied without curation.

TCRbeta CDR3 regions were amplified from genomic DNA by means of the immunoSEQ Assay, a bias-controlled multiplex PCR. The paper's processing steps were these. Within the assay, amplification of reference gene primers was used to estimate how many nucleated cells each sample contained. Sequence reads were collapsed and filtered to measure the absolute abundance of every unique TCRbeta CDR3 rearrangement. For each sample, productive Simpson clonality was calculated as the square root of Simpson's diversity index over productive rearrangements. In its TCRdb copy, this immuneACCESS table keeps in-frame sequences only and misses some clones. Where compared with another copy, unresolved V genes explain less than half of these, and the others have no known cause. The DNA was the basis for D and trimming; V, J and clone size are from that table. Recorded for this sample are roughly 410,000 clones; 89% of them occurred a single time. The top ten hold 1.5% to 1.7% of the sample.

One collaborating source in Seattle enrolled patients during active infection and followed them longitudinally through the course of disease. Each collaborating institution followed its own protocols to collect whole blood in K2EDTA tubes. For TCRbeta analysis, collaborators shipped samples in one of three forms: frozen whole blood, isolated PBMCs, or DNA extracted from either of those sample types. There are 15 amino acids in the CDR3, from cysteine to phenylalanine inclusive. The entry retains the CDR3 DNA only, 45 bases that are in frame from base 1. V lost 4 bases and J lost 2 bases; the stretch between them is 15 bases long. As encoded in the germline V gene, CDR1 is SGHRS while CDR2 is YFSETQ. Comment on this clone: Its antigen is unknown. Base qualities are not provided; no much larger clone lies one nucleotide away.

The sample was peripheral blood. The V and J genes are TRBV5-1 and TRBJ2-5; D gene: possibly TRBD2, on 5 matching bases. The source of this sequence is a woman between 40 and 55 years old with COVID-19, enrolled during active disease. This receptor has the CDR3 CASSNEGGGQETQYF. The nucleotides are TGCGCCAGCAGCAATGAGGGCGGTGGGCAAGAGACCCAGTACTTC.